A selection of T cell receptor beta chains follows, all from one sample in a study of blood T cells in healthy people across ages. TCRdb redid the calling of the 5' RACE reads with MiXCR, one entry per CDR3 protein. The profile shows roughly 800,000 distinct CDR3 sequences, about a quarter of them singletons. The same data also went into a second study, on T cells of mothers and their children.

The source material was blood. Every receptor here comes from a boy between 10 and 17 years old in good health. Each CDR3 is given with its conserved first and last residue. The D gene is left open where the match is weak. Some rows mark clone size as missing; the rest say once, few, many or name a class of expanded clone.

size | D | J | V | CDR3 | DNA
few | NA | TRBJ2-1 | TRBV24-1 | CATSGQVPNEQFF | TGTGCCACCAGTGGGCAGGTTCCGAATGAGCAGTTCTTC
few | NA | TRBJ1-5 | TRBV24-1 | CATGKQGNQPQHF | TGTGCCACCGGGAAACAGGGCAATCAGCCCCAGCATTTT
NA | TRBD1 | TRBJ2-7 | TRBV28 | CATGRRDREQYF | TGTGCCACCGGGCGGAGGGACAGGGAACAGTACTTC
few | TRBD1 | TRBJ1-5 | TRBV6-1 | CASAGQGNSNQPQHF | TGTGCCAGCGCGGGACAGGGGAATAGCAATCAGCCCCAGCATTTT
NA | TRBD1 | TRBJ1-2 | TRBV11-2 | CASSQDRDHGYTF | TGTGCCAGCAGCCAGGACAGGGACCATGGCTACACCTTC
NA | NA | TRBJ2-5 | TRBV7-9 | CASSLLGHQETQYF | TGTGCCAGCAGCCTCCTAGGACACCAAGAGACCCAGTACTTC
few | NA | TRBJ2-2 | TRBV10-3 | CAISDFEYGELFF | TGTGCCATCAGTGACTTCGAGTACGGGGAGCTGTTTTTT
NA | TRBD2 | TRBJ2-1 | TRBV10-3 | CAISQTSGENEQFF | TGTGCCATCAGCCAGACTAGCGGGGAAAATGAGCAGTTCTTC
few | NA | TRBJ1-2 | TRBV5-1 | CASSFNRDYGYTF | TGCGCCAGCAGCTTCAACAGAGACTATGGCTACACCTTC
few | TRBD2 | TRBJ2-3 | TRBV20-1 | CSARDVQAGGLDTQYF | TGCAGTGCTAGAGACGTACAAGCGGGGGGGCTAGATACGCAGTATTTT
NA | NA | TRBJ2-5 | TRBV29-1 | CSVDGSVISETQYF | TGCAGCGTTGACGGCAGTGTGATATCGGAGACCCAGTACTTC
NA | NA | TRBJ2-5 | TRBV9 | CASSRDSRQETQYF | TGTGCCAGCAGCAGGGACTCGAGGCAAGAGACCCAGTACTTC
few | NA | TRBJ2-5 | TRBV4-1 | CASSQGTTAETQYF | TGCGCCAGCAGCCAAGGGACTACCGCAGAGACCCAGTACTTC
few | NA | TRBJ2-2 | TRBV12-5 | CASGGLAGELFF | TGTGCTAGTGGTGGCCTTGCCGGGGAGCTGTTTTTT
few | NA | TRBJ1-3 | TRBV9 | CASSVTVSSGNTIYF | TGTGCCAGCAGCGTCACGGTTTCCTCTGGAAACACCATATATTTT
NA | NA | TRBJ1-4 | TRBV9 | CASSERNRVGEKLFF | TGTGCCAGCAGCGAGAGGAACAGGGTAGGGGAAAAACTGTTTTTT
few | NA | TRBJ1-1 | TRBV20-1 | CSATSSQELNTEAFF | TGCAGTGCGACATCTTCACAGGAGTTGAACACTGAAGCTTTCTTT
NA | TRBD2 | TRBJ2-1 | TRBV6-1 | CASRDLPGLAGNEQFF | TGTGCCAGCAGAGACCTACCGGGACTAGCGGGCAATGAGCAGTTCTTC
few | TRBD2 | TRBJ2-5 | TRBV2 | CASSETPGGETQYF | TGTGCCAGCAGTGAAACCCCGGGAGGGGAGACCCAGTACTTC
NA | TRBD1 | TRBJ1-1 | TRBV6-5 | CASGRQGDTEAFF | TGTGCCAGCGGGCGGCAGGGGGACACTGAAGCTTTCTTT
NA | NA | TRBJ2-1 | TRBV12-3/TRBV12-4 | CASGATGTSYNEQFF | TGTGCCAGCGGCGCGACAGGGACTTCCTACAATGAGCAGTTCTTC
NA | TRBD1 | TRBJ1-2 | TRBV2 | CASLAGTGGYGYTF | TGTGCCAGCCTAGCCGGGACAGGGGGCTATGGCTACACCTTC
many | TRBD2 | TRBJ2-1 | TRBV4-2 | CASSQEPGGPNEQFF | TGTGCCAGCAGCCAAGAACCGGGGGGGCCCAATGAGCAGTTCTTC
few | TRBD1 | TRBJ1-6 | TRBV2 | CASTTGTVNSPLHF | TGTGCCAGCACCACCGGGACAGTTAATTCACCCCTCCACTTT
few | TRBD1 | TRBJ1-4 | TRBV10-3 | CAIKEGGKGWEKLFF | TGTGCCATCAAGGAAGGGGGCAAAGGTTGGGAAAAACTGTTTTTT
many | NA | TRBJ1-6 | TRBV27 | CASSFGVYNSPLHF | TGTGCCAGCAGTTTTGGGGTCTATAATTCACCCCTCCACTTT
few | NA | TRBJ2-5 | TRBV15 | CATRSGQETQYF | TGTGCCACCAGATCTGGGCAAGAGACCCAGTACTTC
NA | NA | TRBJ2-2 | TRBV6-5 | CASSFSQGLTGELFF | TGTGCCAGCAGTTTTTCTCAGGGGCTCACCGGGGAGCTGTTTTTT